This is a list of T cell receptor beta chains from one sample in a study of T cell repertoires in ileal Crohn's disease. Repertoires were generated with immunoSEQ multiplex PCR, while TCRdb's copy carries only in-frame clones and drops some. The sample has some 28,000 clones, around four fifths seen once. Source material: ileal tissue. The receptors derive from an adult with Crohn's disease. Both conserved end residues are trimmed from each CDR3. The D gene is left open where the match is weak.

>TRBV7-2|TRBJ2-3|-
VSSPGGGTDTQY
>TRBV6-1|TRBJ1-1|-
ASRDNLNTEAF
>TRBV19|TRBJ1-5|TRBD1
ASSIDWTGYLQPQH
>TRBV5-6|TRBJ2-1|-
ASSLKGLDEQF
>TRBV5-5|TRBJ1-2|-
ASSFPKLGGYGYT
>TRBV10-3|TRBJ1-2|TRBD1
ATGDRASYGYT
>TRBV9|TRBJ2-7|TRBD1
ASSVDGTVPYEQY
>TRBV11-2|TRBJ2-2|TRBD1
ASSPGGGELF
>TRBV10-3|TRBJ2-5|TRBD2
AISEGLAREETQY
>TRBV29-1|TRBJ1-5|-
SVGSAGVPYYSNQPQH
>TRBV7-9|TRBJ2-5|-
ASSSGLGGGTQY
>TRBV4-2|TRBJ2-3|-
ASSQSQGGDRADTQY
>TRBV5-4|TRBJ2-2|TRBD2
ASSVPGGGSTGELF
>TRBV5-1|TRBJ2-1|-
ASSLGGYNEQF
>TRBV9|TRBJ2-1|TRBD2
ASSGGTSGGAFLGTF
>TRBV10-3|TRBJ2-5|-
ASGLQETQY
>TRBV4-1|TRBJ2-3|TRBD2
ASSLAGGRGTDTQY
>TRBV28|TRBJ1-5|-
ASSPRGGDNQPQH
>TRBV7-9|TRBJ2-6|TRBD1
ASSFRTGLSSGANVLT
>TRBV4-1|TRBJ2-7|TRBD2
ASSQDIRGLAGAYEQY
>TRBV9|TRBJ1-3|-
ASSANAQDGNTIY
>TRBV2|TRBJ2-5|-
ASSEPLTNQETQY
>TRBV2|TRBJ1-4|-
ASRGGRTNEKLF
>TRBV12-5|TRBJ1-5|-
ASAQQEGQSNQPQH
>TRBV7-9|TRBJ2-2|-
ASRILETGELF
>TRBV5-1|TRBJ1-1|TRBD1
ASSGGTGTLLAF
>TRBV2|TRBJ2-4|-
ASSEGRRVDSENIQY
>TRBV5-6|TRBJ1-4|TRBD1
ASSSRPGTGDEKLF
>TRBV2|TRBJ2-7|TRBD2
ASNRLAGNYEQY
>TRBV6-1|TRBJ1-2|TRBD1
ASSARTGGYGYT
>TRBV1|TRBJ2-5|-
TSSQLPGTSGLWEETQY
>TRBV10-2|TRBJ2-1|-
ASSFGGGSSYNEQF
>TRBV9|TRBJ1-1|-
ASSVERGWGGTEAF
>TRBV11-2|TRBJ2-3|-
ASSLALTDTQY
>TRBV28|TRBJ1-2|-
ASKHQSGRHGYT
>TRBV30|TRBJ1-2|-
AWSVYPRGAFYGYT
>TRBV25-1|TRBJ1-2|-
ASSDLASGREYGYT
>TRBV9|TRBJ1-1|-
ASQKDSRNTEAF
>TRBV23-1|TRBJ1-1|TRBD1
ASSQLRNGQGATEAF
>TRBV11-3|TRBJ2-1|-
ASSLDRGPSSYNEQF
>TRBV11-2|TRBJ1-2|-
ASSLDGAANYGYT
>TRBV9|TRBJ2-3|-
ASSVEGLKSDTQY
>TRBV5-6|TRBJ1-1|TRBD1
ASSFGQGATEAF
>TRBV7-9|TRBJ2-5|TRBD2
ASSYPTSGVQETQY
>TRBV9|TRBJ1-1|-
ASSPGHRNTEAF